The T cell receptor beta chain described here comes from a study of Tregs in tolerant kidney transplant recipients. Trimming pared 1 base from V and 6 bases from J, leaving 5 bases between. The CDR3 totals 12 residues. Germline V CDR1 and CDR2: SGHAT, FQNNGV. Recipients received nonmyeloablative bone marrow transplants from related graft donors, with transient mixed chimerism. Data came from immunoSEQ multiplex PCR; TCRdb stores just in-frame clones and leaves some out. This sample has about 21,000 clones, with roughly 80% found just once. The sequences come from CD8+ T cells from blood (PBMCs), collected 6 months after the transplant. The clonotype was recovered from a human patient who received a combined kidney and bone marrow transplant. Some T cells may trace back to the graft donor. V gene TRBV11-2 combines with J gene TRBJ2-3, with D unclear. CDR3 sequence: CASSLGRDTQYF. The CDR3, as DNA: TGTGCCAGCAGCTTAGGCCGGGATACGCAGTATTTT.